The text below deals with one T cell receptor (beta chain). In its sample, this clone was seen once. What antigen it recognizes has not been identified. No per-base quality is available; no much larger clone lies one base away. This sample was taken from a study of T cell responses to AZD1222 COVID-19 vaccine (dated by TCRdb to the early 2020s). For the wider study: TCR sequencing was performed for about 240 trial participants, of whom around 210 were given two doses of AZD1222 and 26 were given two doses of MenACWY control vaccine. Trial participants were enrolled into age subgroups of 18-55, 56-69 and 70-plus years, which contained approximately 150, 28 and 58 TCR-sequenced participants, respectively. Study-wide conclusions, independent of this receptor: Because no day 14 peak-response samples were available, the repertoires could be characterized only after the peak T cell response. After two AZD1222 doses, spike-specific TCR breadth and depth were significantly higher than at day 0 and than in MenACWY recipients. The vaccine-associated CD4 TCRs covered the entire spike protein, and the dominant responses fell in regions 160-218 and 743-854. Epitopes outside the regions mutated in the B.1.351 and B.1.1.7 variants were reportedly recognized by nearly half of the unique spike-specific TCRs. Conclusions about previously exposed vaccinees are limited, since just 5 or 6 AZD1222 recipients were seropositive for SARS-CoV-2 at baseline. In the small 56-69-year group, the increase in depth fell short of significance, most likely because of low power. Participants were mostly white British and included more females than males, and it was suggested by the authors that clonal diversity may have been underestimated.

V has 3 bases trimmed and J has 7 bases trimmed; junction bases matching no gene number 11. Reading from cysteine to phenylalanine, the CDR3 counts 15 amino acids. The read is trimmed to its CDR3 DNA, 45 bases read in frame from base 1. The germline V gene (reference sequence) sets CDR1 to LNHDA and CDR2 to SQIVND. The CDR3 regions of human TCRbeta chains were analyzed by immunosequencing. In the original analysis: Repertoire TCRs were checked for matches against a reference library of SARS-CoV-2-specific TCRs that had been generated using the MIRA antigen-specificity platform. Breadth was defined as the fraction of unique TCRs that were SARS-CoV-2-associated. Depth was defined as the fraction of total T cells that were SARS-CoV-2-associated. Using the MIRA data, each spike-specific TCR was assigned both to the spike region to which the TCR was reactive and to a CD4 or CD8 class. Log10-transformed breadth and depth values were compared by one-way ANOVA with Sidak's multiple comparisons tests. What TCRdb holds here is the immuneACCESS table cut down to in-frame rearrangements. Part of the clones is not present; checked against another copy, under half of the missing clones reflect an unresolved V gene, and the others are unexplained. V, J and clone size derive from that table, while D and trimming were established from the DNA sequence. This sample is represented by about 160,000 clones; about 91% of them were singletons. The top ten clones comprise around 1% of the sample.

Sample time point, as interpreted from the label and publication: about 28 days (+/-7) after the second vaccine dose. AZD1222 recipients given second doses at about 4 weeks or at about 12 weeks were pooled, since spike-specific TCR depth and breadth were not found to differ between the two schedules. Samples from vaccinated people were obtained from the UK trials COV001 and COV002, which included a single-blind randomized controlled phase 2/3 trial of AZD1222 (ChAdOx1 nCoV-19) in healthy adults. Trial participant PBMC samples were collected at day 0 and day 28 after the second dose for TCRbeta chain sequencing.

This TCR derives from an adult who received the AZD1222 COVID-19 vaccine. Material: peripheral blood, obtained 28 days after the second AZD1222 dose. This receptor chain uses TRBV19 and TRBJ1-2; 7 nucleotides in the junction match TRBD1. The DNA reads TGTGCCAGTAGTATTCGGGAGACAGGGATAGGTGGCTACACCTTC. The encoded protein is CASSIRETGIGGYTF.